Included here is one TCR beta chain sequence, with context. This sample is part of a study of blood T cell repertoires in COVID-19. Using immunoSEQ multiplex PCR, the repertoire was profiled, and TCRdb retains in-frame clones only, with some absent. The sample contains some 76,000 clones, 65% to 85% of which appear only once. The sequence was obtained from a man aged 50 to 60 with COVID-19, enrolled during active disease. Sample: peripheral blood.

CDR3: CASSGRASGIIEQFF. In DNA, the CDR3 is TGTGCCAGCTCGGGCAGGGCTAGCGGGATCATTGAGCAGTTCTTC. The chain uses TRBV27 and TRBJ2-1, with 9 bases fitting TRBD2. CDR1 and CDR2 (germline): MNHEY, SMNVEV (reference sequence). The CDR3 is 15 amino acids. V trimming: 8 bases; J trimming: 9 bases; junction bases outside the gene matches: 14.